Sequencing of this T cell receptor (beta chain) was carried out in a study of neurological immune-mediated disorders. TCRdb used MiXCR to reprocess the 5' RACE reads, holding one entry per CDR3 protein. The sample shows about 49,000 distinct CDR3 sequences, 8% to 10% of them seen only once. This clonotype was detected many times. Time point denoted: longitudinal time-point 1 (baseline). The healthy controls volunteered at a blood bank in Maryland, USA. CDR1 and CDR2 (germline): MNHEY, SVGAGI. Trimming removed 11 bases at V and 7 bases at J, with 18 bases between. The CDR3 is 14 residues long. The chain has TRBV6-5 and TRBJ1-6; D may be TRBD1 (6 bases). The TCR sequence derives from a middle-aged woman in good health. Sequences were obtained from PBMCs. CDR3 DNA sequence: TGTGCCGCCGGGGGCCTGGGGGGGAATTCACCCCTCCACTTT. It specifies CAAGGLGGNSPLHF.